The 26 T cell receptor beta chains reported below all come from one sample, sequenced in a study of persistence of HIV-infected CD4 T cells. Sequencing used immunoSEQ version 4 in survey mode. Clones were sequenced by immunoSEQ multiplex PCR, and TCRdb holds only the in-frame ones, with some missing. The data show roughly 32,000 clones, with approximately 80% seen just once and 15% to 20% held by the top ten. The stimulus was an HIV-1 Gag 15-mer peptide pool, 0.9 to 1 ug/peptide/mL. CD40L-negative CD69-negative CD45RO-high memory CD4+ T cells were sorted as populations depleted of antigen-responding cells. These TCRs' antigens remain unknown. This specimen consisted of CD4+ T cells sorted from PBMCs after approximately 19-hour stimulation, obtained from a patient who received antiretroviral therapy. Receptors were obtained from an adult woman with HIV who was CMV-seropositive.

J is TRBJ1-2 and V is TRBV7-8, with D maybe TRBD1 (5 bases). Per germline, CDR1 SGHVS and CDR2 FQNEAQ. V lost 1 base and J lost 12, with 12 bases in between. The CDR3 spans 12 residues. The CDR3 DNA sequence: TGTGCCAGCAGCTTAGACAGGTTTGCTGACACCTTC. Translation gives CASSLDRFADTF.

The J gene is TRBJ1-6, the V gene TRBV6-4; D gene uncertain. This CDR3 has 13 residues. V gave up 3 bases and J gave up 7 bases, with 7 bases separating them. CDR1 and CDR2 (germline): MRHNA, SNTAGT. For the CDR3, the DNA is TGTGCCAGCAGTGAGTTGGGGAATTCACCCCTCCACTTT. It translates to CASSELGNSPLHF.

This clone was detected once. The chain couples TRBV6-5 to TRBJ2-3; 9 bases fit TRBD1. The J segment lost 6 bases and the V segment lost 6 bases, leaving 10 bases of the junction unmatched. From germline, CDR1 is MNHEY and CDR2 SVGAGI. CDR3 length equals 15 residues. CDR3 bases: TGTGCCAGCAGCCCAGGGACAGGGACTGGGGATACGCAGTATTTT. Protein product: CASSPGTGTGDTQYF.

This sequence joins TRBV7-3 and TRBJ1-1; possible D gene TRBD1, 6 bases. V shed 4 bases and J shed 6 bases, with 15 bases lying between them. Germline loops: CDR1 SGHTA, CDR2 FQGTGA. The length of the CDR3 is 14 residues. CDR3 sequence: CASSSLGTGSEAFF. DNA of the CDR3: TGTGCCAGCAGCTCCCTTGGTACAGGGTCTGAAGCTTTCTTT.

This clone turned up a few times. The CDR3 is CASSMNTEAFF. Here the CDR3 DNA reads TGTGCCAGCAGTATGAACACTGAAGCTTTCTTT. The gene calls are TRBV2 and TRBJ1-1; unclear D gene. Germline CDR1 reads SNHLY; CDR2 reads FYNNEI. The CDR3 is 11 residues long. Trimming removed 5 bases at V and 0 bases at J, with 1 base between.

This chain uses TRBV7-6 with TRBJ2-5; D ambiguous. The CDR3 spans 12 residues. The V gene lost 6 bases and the J gene lost 5 bases, with 10 bases spanning the gap. Germline loops: CDR1 SGHVS, CDR2 FNYEAQ. CDR3 coding DNA: TGTGCCAGCAGTTCAAGTGGCGAGACCCAGTACTTC. It yields the protein CASSSSGETQYF.

The gene calls are TRBV7-2 and TRBJ1-1; D perhaps matches TRBD1 (6 bases). V was trimmed by 5 bases and J by 6 bases, leaving 19 bases between them. Germline V gene data show CDR1 as SGHTA and CDR2 as FQGNSA. The CDR3 contains 15 residues. The CDR3 sequence: CASSPGVRAKPEAFF. The CDR3 nucleotides are TGTGCCAGCAGCCCAGGGGTCAGGGCGAAGCCTGAAGCTTTCTTT. Looking up the rest from reference TRBV7-2 and TRBJ1-1 gives the full variable domain: GAGVSQSPSNKVTEKGKDVELRCDPISGHTALYWYRQSLGQGLEFLIYFQGNSAPDKSGLPSDRFSAERTGGSVSTLTIQRTQQEDSAVYLCASSPGVRAKPEAFFGQGTRLTVV.

This clone was picked up one time. The chain is built from TRBV11-3 and TRBJ2-1, with 12 bases aligning to TRBD2. V shed 4 bases, J shed 1 base, and the junction held 2 bases outside the gene matches. CDR3 length: 16 amino acids. CDR1 and CDR2 (germline): SGHNT, YENEEA. CDR3 nucleotides: TGTGCCAGCAGCTCCGGACTAGCGGGATCCTACAATGAGCAGTTCTTC. Encoded protein: CASSSGLAGSYNEQFF. The entire variable domain, with the rest obtained from reference TRBV11-3 and TRBJ2-1, is as follows: EAGVVQSPRYKIIEKKQPVAFWCNPISGHNTLYWYLQNLGQGPELLIRYENEEAVDDSQLPKDRFSAERLKGVDSTLKIQPAELGDSAVYLCASSSGLAGSYNEQFFGPGTRLTVL.

This chain links TRBV7-3 with TRBJ1-1; D might be TRBD1 (6 bases). In germline, CDR1 is SGHTA, CDR2 FQGTGA. This CDR3 contains 15 residues. The germline V and J ends were trimmed by 4 bases and 4 bases, with 16 bases remaining between them. CDR3 nucleotide sequence: TGTGCCAGCAGCTCAACGGGGGGCCCGGGCACTGAAGCTTTCTTT. Encoded protein: CASSSTGGPGTEAFF.

The chain combines TRBV7-2 with TRBJ2-7, with 9 bases identical to TRBD2. V was pared by 1 base and J by 6 bases, with 1 base of the junction left unmatched. The CDR3 loop spans 13 amino acids. The germline V gene encodes CDR1 SGHTA and CDR2 FQGNSA. The CDR3 DNA sequence: TGTGCCAGCAGCTTAGAAGCGGGGGGCGAGCAGTACTTC. Translating gives CASSLEAGGEQYF.

The chain is built from TRBV2 and TRBJ2-2; TRBD1 matches 8 bases. V trimming: 6 bases; J trimming: 1 base; junction bases outside the gene matches: 4. Germline lookup yields CDR1 SNHLY and CDR2 FYNNEI. This CDR3 region has 15 residues. The CDR3 protein is CASRAGTGNTGELFF. CDR3 nucleotides: TGTGCCAGCAGAGCCGGGACAGGGAACACCGGGGAGCTGTTTTTT.

This clone was picked up a small number of times. The chain has TRBV6-2 or TRBV6-3 and TRBJ2-2, with D perhaps assigned TRBD1 or TRBD2 (5 bases each). The CDR3 extends over 15 amino acids. V lost 6 bases and J lost 6, with 17 bases in between. Germline V CDR1 and CDR2: MNHEY, SVGEGT. Here the CDR3 reads CASSPGWGKSGELFF. CDR3 in DNA: TGTGCCAGCAGCCCCGGGTGGGGGAAATCCGGGGAGCTGTTTTTT.

This chain joins TRBV21-1 and TRBJ2-7; the table's D call, TRBD2, has no DNA check behind it. TRBV21-1 is a known pseudogene. The length of the CDR3 is 17 residues. The CDR3 loop is CASSFSPRLADSYEQYF. The DNA of the CDR3 is TGTGCCAGCAGCTTTTCACCGAGACTAGCGGACTCCTACGAGCAGTACTTC.

The V gene is TRBV12-3 or TRBV12-4, the J gene TRBJ1-3; D uncertain. The CDR3 covers 13 residues. The ends were cut back, 6 bases at V and 4 bases at J, with 10 bases in the middle. CDR3 sequence reads: CASRGTAGNTIYF. CDR3 coding DNA: TGTGCCAGCAGGGGTACGGCAGGAAACACCATATATTTT.

The chain employs TRBV12-3 or TRBV12-4 and TRBJ1-2; D gene ambiguous. This CDR3 contains 11 residues. The V and J ends lost 2 bases and 13 bases respectively, with 11 bases between them. The CDR3 reads CASSLQAPLTF. In nucleotides, the CDR3 is TGTGCCAGCAGTTTACAGGCCCCGCTCACCTTC.

The rearrangement joins TRBV6-5 to TRBJ2-5, with 12 bases identical to TRBD2. The CDR3 spans 15 residues. J was trimmed by 5 bases and V by 6 bases; bases with no gene match: 7. Germline V CDR1 and CDR2: MNHEY, SVGAGI. The CDR3 protein is CASSNGLAGFETQYF. Written as DNA, the CDR3 is TGTGCCAGCAGCAACGGACTAGCGGGGTTTGAGACCCAGTACTTC.

V usage is TRBV5-4 and J usage is TRBJ2-2; D is uncertain. The CDR3 extends over 15 amino acids. The V and J ends lost 0 bases and 0 bases respectively, with 6 bases between them. Per germline, CDR1 SGHNT and CDR2 YYREEE (reference sequence). CDR3 nucleotides: TGTGCCAGCAGCTTGGCCGGAGCGAACACCGGGGAGCTGTTTTTT. It translates to CASSLAGANTGELFF.

This sequence joins TRBV3-1 (or the pseudogene TRBV3-2) and TRBJ1-2; no clear D. Germline CDR1 is LGHDT and CDR2 is YNNKEL (reference sequence). The length of the CDR3 is 13 residues. Trimming took off 1 base at V and 8 bases at J, with 11 bases between the two ends. The CDR3 reads CASSQGEGWGYTF. CDR3 nucleotide sequence: TGTGCCAGCAGCCAAGGGGAAGGCTGGGGCTACACCTTC.

The chain joins TRBV7-9 to TRBJ1-1; D is perhaps TRBD1 (5 bases). Germline V CDR1 and CDR2: SEHNR, FQNEAQ (reference sequence). This CDR3 is 16 amino acids long. V was shortened by 2 bases and J by 4 bases, with 17 bases between the two germline ends. CDR3 loop: CASSLWAGQRGTEAFF. The CDR3 region has the DNA TGTGCCAGCAGCTTATGGGCAGGGCAGCGCGGCACTGAAGCTTTCTTT.

The chain employs TRBV27 and TRBJ1-6, with D possibly being TRBD1 (5 bases). The CDR3 loop spans 15 amino acids. CDR1 MNHEY and CDR2 SMNVEV come from the germline V gene (reference sequence). The V gene lost 6 bases and the J gene lost 9 bases, with 18 bases spanning the gap. This CDR3 reads CASRPGRAQPSPLHF. The CDR3 nucleotides read TGTGCCAGCAGGCCGGGACGGGCCCAACCTTCACCCCTCCACTTT.

The chain has TRBV29-1 and TRBJ2-3; D not certain. V was clipped by 0 bases and J by 4 bases, with 17 bases between them. Germline CDR1 is SQVTM and CDR2 is ANQGSEA. This CDR3 is built from 16 residues. Here the CDR3 DNA reads TGCAGCGTTGAAGATCGATTAACCGCGCAGTCAGATACGCAGTATTTT. This sequence encodes CSVEDRLTAQSDTQYF.

The J gene is TRBJ2-2, the V gene TRBV27, with unresolved D. Trimming left V 2 bases short and J 2 bases short, with 15 bases between. This CDR3 region has 17 residues. Germline V gene data show CDR1 as MNHEY and CDR2 as SMNVEV (reference sequence). The CDR3 region is CASSLRVTVRNTGELFF. Written as DNA, the CDR3 is TGTGCCAGCAGTTTAAGAGTAACGGTTCGTAACACCGGGGAGCTGTTTTTT.

The chain links TRBV5-1 to TRBJ2-1; no firm D call. The CDR3 sequence is 14 residues long. Germline loops: CDR1 SGHRS, CDR2 YFSETQ. Trimming took off 0 bases at V and 5 bases at J, with 9 bases between the two ends. CDR3 in amino acids: CASSLGGADNEQFF. CDR3 nucleotides: TGCGCCAGCAGCTTGGGGGGTGCGGACAATGAGCAGTTCTTC.

This rearrangement joins TRBV4-1 to TRBJ2-7; 9 bases match TRBD2. Germline V gene lookup returns CDR1 MGHRA and CDR2 YSYEKL. The CDR3 sequence is 15 residues long. The V gene end was trimmed by 4 bases and the J gene end by 4 bases; junction bases not matched to a gene: 8. CDR3 protein: CASSPKSSGDYEQYF. For the CDR3, the DNA is TGCGCCAGCAGCCCAAAGTCTAGCGGGGATTACGAGCAGTACTTC.

The V gene is TRBV5-6, the J gene TRBJ2-1; perhaps D is TRBD1 or TRBD2 (5 bases each). The CDR3 is 16 residues long. V shed 4 bases and J shed 8 bases, with 22 bases lying between them. CDR1 is SGHDT, CDR2 YYEEEE, per germline. The CDR3 nucleotides are TGTGCCAGCAGCCCAAAGGGACCCGCTGGTTTGGATGAGCAGTTCTTC. Encoded protein: CASSPKGPAGLDEQFF. The full variable domain, rest sourced from reference TRBV5-6 and TRBJ2-1, is DAGVTQSPTHLIKTRGQQVTLRCSPKSGHDTVSWYQQALGQGPQFIFQYYEEEERQRGNFPDRFSGHQFPNYSSELNVNALLLGDSALYLCASSPKGPAGLDEQFFGPGTRLTVL.

This chain links TRBV7-2 with TRBJ2-7, with D perhaps TRBD1 or TRBD2 (5 bases each). V was clipped by 5 bases and J by 3 bases, with 14 bases between them. The germline gives CDR1 SGHTA, CDR2 FQGNSA. The CDR3 runs to 14 residues. Here the CDR3 DNA reads TGTGCCAGCAGCCCCACCGTGGGGGTCTACGAGCAGTACTTC. Its protein is CASSPTVGVYEQYF.